The TCR beta chain described here comes from a study of T cell responses to AZD1222 COVID-19 vaccine. Study-level results: The CD4 TCRs associated with vaccination extended across spike and predominated at 160-218 and 743-854. Baseline testing showed seropositivity in only six AZD1222 recipients. Researchers took repertoire samples only after the peak T cell response had come.

The method was immunoSEQ multiplex PCR; TCRdb's version includes in-frame clones alone and lacks a portion of them. This table has about 150,000 clones, 91% appearing once. As to this clone: What it binds is unknown.

Germline lookup yields CDR1 SGHRS and CDR2 YFSETQ. J lost 6 bases, V lost 1 base, and 8 bases had no gene match. This CDR3 contains 15 residues. The gene calls are TRBV5-1 and TRBJ2-7, with TRBD2 matching over 9 bases. The TCR sequence derives from an adult in good health. The sample consisted of peripheral blood, taken on day 0 of AZD1222 vaccination. The CDR3 nucleotides read TGCGCCAGCAGCTTGTCCCTAGCGGGGTTCAGCGAGCAGTACTTC. Translation: CASSLSLAGFSEQYF.